This is a list of T cell receptor beta chains from one sample in a study of tumor-infiltrating lymphocytes in glioblastoma multiforme. TCRdb reprocessed the multiplex PCR reads with MiXCR, giving one entry per CDR3 protein. The table includes about 11,000 distinct CDR3 sequences, approximately 71% detected once. Material for sequencing was brain tumor tissue. These receptors all stem from a male donor with glioblastoma. The CDR3 runs from the conserved cysteine through the conserved F or W. D genes are given only for firm matches. Expanded clones are given a class, and other clones once, few, many or no size at all.

CDR3nt	CDR3aa	v_gene	j_gene	len	abundance	d_gene
TGCAGTGCTAGACTAGCGGGAGTTTTGGAGACCCAGTACTTC	CSARLAGVLETQYF	TRBV20-1	TRBJ2-5	14	.	TRBD2
TGTGCCAGCAGCTTAACCTCCGGGCCTAGCACAGAGACGCAGTATTTT	CASSLTSGPSTETQYF	TRBV11-1	TRBJ2-3	16	.	.
TGCAGAGCCCTACGGACAGGGACGGCCCTTAACACGCAGTATTTT	CRALRTGTALNTQYF	TRBV20-1	TRBJ2-3	15	.	TRBD1
TGCAGTGCTCCCGAGGAGGGACCCAATGAGCAGTTCTTC	CSAPEEGPNEQFF	TRBV20-1	TRBJ2-1	13	.	.
TGTGCCAGCAGTGAACCCGGGAACACTGAAGCTTTCTTT	CASSEPGNTEAFF	TRBV6-1	TRBJ1-1	13	medium-sized	.
TGCAGCGTTACGGGACAGGGGGGAGATGAGCAGTACTTC	CSVTGQGGDEQYF	TRBV29-1	TRBJ2-7	13	.	TRBD1
TGTGCCAGCAGCTTAAGGACCCTCTCCTACGAGCAGTACTTC	CASSLRTLSYEQYF	TRBV11-2	TRBJ2-7	14	.	.
TGTGTCAGTAGTCCCGCCGGGACTAGCTACAACATTCAGTACTTC	CVSSPAGTSYNIQYF	TRBV19	TRBJ2-4	15	.	TRBD2
TGTGCCAGCAGTTACTCCTACGCGCAATCCTACGAGCAGTACTTC	CASSYSYAQSYEQYF	TRBV6-5	TRBJ2-7	15	.	.
TGTGCCAGCAGCCGCGGGAGGGCCTCAGAGACCCAGTACTTC	CASSRGRASETQYF	TRBV11-3	TRBJ2-5	14	many	TRBD2
TGTGCCAGCGGCACCCCGTCTGGTTACTACAAGCAGTACTTC	CASGTPSGYYKQYF	TRBV11-2	TRBJ2-7	14	.	.
TGTGCCAGCAGCTTAGAGGAGTTGGGCAGCAAGGCTTTCTTT	CASSLEELGSKAFF	TRBV11-1	TRBJ1-1	14	.	.
TGCAGTGCTAGGGCCGGGACTAGCGAGATTGATGAGCAGTTCTTC	CSARAGTSEIDEQFF	TRBV20-1	TRBJ2-1	15	.	TRBD2
TGTGCCAGCAGTTATGAGTGGGTTGGGGTAGCTTTCTTT	CASSYEWVGVAFF	TRBV6-6	TRBJ1-1	13	.	.
TGTGCCAGCAGTCCGGTGGGGGGGAGGAGTGAGCAGTTCTTC	CASSPVGGRSEQFF	TRBV6-5	TRBJ2-1	14	.	TRBD2
TGTGCCAGCAGTTACGGGGGCCCCGGGGAGCTGTTTTTT	CASSYGGPGELFF	TRBV12-3/TRBV12-4	TRBJ2-2	13	.	.
TGTGCCAGCAGCCTGAGTTCGGGGGCAGATACGCAGTATTTT	CASSLSSGADTQYF	TRBV6-5	TRBJ2-3	14	.	.
TGCAGCGTTGGGGAGCGGCACGGGGGCAATGAGCAGTCCTTC	CSVGERHGGNEQSF	TRBV29-1	TRBJ2-1	14	.	.
TGTGCCAGCAGCTTCGCTATAGGGGGTTTCAATGAGCAGTTCTTC	CASSFAIGGFNEQFF	TRBV5-4	TRBJ2-1	15	once	.
TGTGCCAGCAGCGCGCCCGGGATTCGAGGTGATACGCAGTATTTT	CASSAPGIRGDTQYF	TRBV11-2	TRBJ2-3	15	.	.
TGTGCCACCAGAGGGACTAGCGGTTACAATGAGCAGTTCTTC	CATRGTSGYNEQFF	TRBV24-1	TRBJ2-1	14	many	TRBD2
TGTGCCAGCAGTGGACGGGGGGTTAACAATGAGCAGTTCTTC	CASSGRGVNNEQFF	TRBV6-1	TRBJ2-1	14	.	TRBD2
TGTGCCAGCGGCATCGACGGGGGCTCCCTTCTAACCTTC	CASGIDGGSLLTF	TRBV11-2	TRBJ1-2	13	.	.
TGCAGTGCTAGAGCCTCCGGGACTACCAACAATGAGCAGTTCTTC	CSARASGTTNNEQFF	TRBV20-1	TRBJ2-1	15	medium-sized	TRBD2
TGCAGTGCTAGAGATCCACAGGCCTCCTACGAGCAGTACTTC	CSARDPQASYEQYF	TRBV20-1	TRBJ2-7	14	medium-sized	.
TGTGCCAGCAGTTTCACCGGGAATGAAAAACTGTTTTTT	CASSFTGNEKLFF	TRBV11-1	TRBJ1-4	13	.	.
TGTGCCAGCAGTTTACACGGGGGCCGTGAAAAACTGTTTTTT	CASSLHGGREKLFF	TRBV12-3/TRBV12-4	TRBJ1-4	14	.	.
TGCGCCAGCAAGGTCAATACGGCCCCCCAAGAGACCCAGTACTTC	CASKVNTAPQETQYF	TRBV10-2	TRBJ2-5	15	.	.
TGTGCCAGTAGCCCCCGTGCCGGACAGGGCGTCGCCAGGGAGCTGTTTTTT	CASSPRAGQGVARELFF	TRBV4-2	TRBJ2-2	17	.	TRBD1
TGTGCCAGCAGTTACTATGGACAGGCCCCCTACGAGCAGTACTTC	CASSYYGQAPYEQYF	TRBV6-2/TRBV6-3	TRBJ2-7	15	many	TRBD1
TGCAGTGCTAGAGTAGCGAACATGAATACGCAGTATTTT	CSARVANMNTQYF	TRBV20-1	TRBJ2-3	13	few	.
TGTGCCAGCAGCTTAGCGGGGACAGGGGCGAACACTGAAGCTTTCTTT	CASSLAGTGANTEAFF	TRBV11-2	TRBJ1-1	16	once	TRBD1
TGTGCCTGGAGTGTTAAAGGGCAAGAGACCCAGTACTTC	CAWSVKGQETQYF	TRBV30	TRBJ2-5	13	many	.
TGTGCCAGCTCACTTGAAACAGGGACGGGCAATGAAAAACTGTTTTTT	CASSLETGTGNEKLFF	TRBV18	TRBJ1-4	16	.	.
TGTGCCAGCAGACCCCCGGCAGGGAGCGAGCAGTACTTC	CASRPPAGSEQYF	TRBV6-5	TRBJ2-7	13	.	.
TGTGCCAGCAGTTACAGTCAGGGTTTCTACGAGCAGTACTTC	CASSYSQGFYEQYF	TRBV6-2/TRBV6-3	TRBJ2-7	14	.	.
TGTGCTAGCAGCTACGGGGCGAACAGTGACCAGTTCTTC	CASSYGANSDQFF	TRBV11-3	TRBJ2-1	13	.	.
TGCAGTGCTAGAGATGTCACCCACTACAATGAGCAGTTCTTC	CSARDVTHYNEQFF	TRBV20-1	TRBJ2-1	14	.	.
TGTGCCAGCAGTGAAGAGAGCGGGACCACCGGGGAGCTGTTTTTT	CASSEESGTTGELFF	TRBV6-1	TRBJ2-2	15	.	TRBD2
TGCAGCGTTGAAGCCCCACTAGCGGGAGGGATTCAAGAGACCCAGTACTTC	CSVEAPLAGGIQETQYF	TRBV29-1	TRBJ2-5	17	.	TRBD2
TGCGCCAGCAGCCAAGGGACGTTGTATGGCTACACCTTC	CASSQGTLYGYTF	TRBV4-1	TRBJ1-2	13	.	.
TGTGCCAGCAGCTCAGGACAGGGGGAAGAGACCCAGTACTTC	CASSSGQGEETQYF	TRBV11-2	TRBJ2-5	14	few	TRBD1
TGTGCCTGGGAAACTCGCGGGCCTGGGATTGAGCAGTTCTTC	CAWETRGPGIEQFF	TRBV30	TRBJ2-1	14	.	.
TGTGCCGGCAGTGAGGAAGCCGTAGCATACAATGAGCAGTTCTTC	CAGSEEAVAYNEQFF	TRBV6-1	TRBJ2-1	15	once	.
TGTGCCTGGAGTCTAAAGGAGTTCATAGACAATGAGCAGTTCTTC	CAWSLKEFIDNEQFF	TRBV30	TRBJ2-1	15	many	.
TGCAATGCTACCCCTAGCGCCGGAAGAAATGAGCAGTTCTTC	CNATPSAGRNEQFF	TRBV20-1	TRBJ2-1	14	.	.
TGTGCCAGCAGTTACGCCTCTAACACTGAAGCTTTCTTT	CASSYASNTEAFF	TRBV6-5	TRBJ1-1	13	few	.
TGTGCCAGCACGACAGGGGGTAATCAGCCCCAGCATTTT	CASTTGGNQPQHF	TRBV6-6	TRBJ1-5	13	.	TRBD1
TGTGTCAGCAGCCTCTCTAGCCTAGCACTATACAAGCAGTACTTC	CVSSLSSLALYKQYF	TRBV11-2	TRBJ2-7	15	.	.
TGTGCCAGCAGCTTAACCGCAACTAATGAAAAACCGCTTTTT	CASSLTATNEKPLF	TRBV5-5	TRBJ1-4	14	.	.
TGCAGCGTTGTTCTAACGGGAGCATCCTACAATGAGCAGTTCTTT	CSVVLTGASYNEQFF	TRBV29-1	TRBJ2-1	15	.	.
TGTGCCAGCAGTTCCGTTGCAGGGTTCAATCAGCCCCAGCATTTT	CASSSVAGFNQPQHF	TRBV6-2/TRBV6-3	TRBJ1-5	15	.	.
TGTGCCAGCAGTCGGGGACAGAACGAAGCTTTCTTT	CASSRGQNEAFF	TRBV6-5	TRBJ1-1	12	.	TRBD1
TGCGCTAGCGTGGATCAGAGGGCGAAGGGGGACATTCAGTACTTC	CASVDQRAKGDIQYF	TRBV5-1	TRBJ2-4	15	.	.